This is a list of T cell receptor beta chains from one sample in a study of blood T cell repertoires in COVID-19. The protocol was immunoSEQ multiplex PCR, while the TCRdb copy is restricted to in-frame clones and leaves out a portion. Altogether under 400,000 clones are present, 70% to 90% being singletons, with the ten largest covering under 11%. Sequenced material: peripheral blood. The receptor set was obtained from a woman aged 25-40 years with COVID-19, enrolled during active disease. CDR3s include the opening cysteine and the closing phenylalanine or tryptophan. Each record gives: CDR3 protein, CDR3 DNA, clone size, V gene, D gene, J gene. A D gene is named only where the DNA matches it firmly. The listing skips clone size in some rows; elsewhere it reads once, few, many or a size class.

CDR3 protein: CAAGPSAGTQYF; CDR3 DNA: TGTGCCGCGGGACCCTCGGCCGGGACCCAGTACTTC; clone size: NA; V gene: TRBV2; D gene: NA; J gene: TRBJ2-5
CDR3 protein: CASSLLAGGQYF; CDR3 DNA: TGTGCCAGCAGCTTACTAGCGGGAGGGCAGTATTTT; clone size: once; V gene: TRBV2; D gene: TRBD2; J gene: TRBJ2-3
CDR3 protein: CASRPVTGEGTEAFF; CDR3 DNA: TGTGCCAGCAGGCCCGTGACAGGGGAAGGAACTGAAGCTTTCTTT; clone size: NA; V gene: TRBV28; D gene: TRBD1; J gene: TRBJ1-1
CDR3 protein: CATNGRQFNQPQHF; CDR3 DNA: TGTGCCACCAACGGGAGACAGTTCAATCAGCCCCAGCATTTT; clone size: NA; V gene: TRBV6-5; D gene: NA; J gene: TRBJ1-5
CDR3 protein: CASSPTGDPYEQYF; CDR3 DNA: TGTGCCAGCAGCCCAACAGGGGACCCCTACGAGCAGTACTTC; clone size: NA; V gene: TRBV5-4; D gene: TRBD1; J gene: TRBJ2-7
CDR3 protein: CATSSGPVNIQYF; CDR3 DNA: TGTGCCACCAGCAGTGGGCCAGTAAACATTCAGTACTTC; clone size: NA; V gene: TRBV15; D gene: NA; J gene: TRBJ2-4
CDR3 protein: CATSDPVGPGTDTQYF; CDR3 DNA: TGTGCCACCAGTGATCCGGTGGGGCCCGGCACAGATACGCAGTATTTT; clone size: once; V gene: TRBV24-1; D gene: NA; J gene: TRBJ2-3
CDR3 protein: CASKPPGSTGELFF; CDR3 DNA: TGTGCCAGCAAACCTCCCGGGTCAACCGGGGAGCTGTTTTTT; clone size: NA; V gene: TRBV28; D gene: NA; J gene: TRBJ2-2
CDR3 protein: CASSRGGPNMNTEAFF; CDR3 DNA: TGTGCCAGCAGCCGAGGGGGCCCAAACATGAACACTGAAGCTTTCTTT; clone size: NA; V gene: TRBV5-6; D gene: TRBD1; J gene: TRBJ1-1
CDR3 protein: CASSTGTGGVTEAFF; CDR3 DNA: TGTGCCAGCAGTACCGGGACAGGGGGAGTCACTGAAGCTTTCTTT; clone size: NA; V gene: TRBV6-5; D gene: TRBD1; J gene: TRBJ1-1
CDR3 protein: CASSPTRDTQYF; CDR3 DNA: TGTGCCAGCAGCCCCACGCGAGATACGCAGTATTTT; clone size: few; V gene: TRBV7-2; D gene: NA; J gene: TRBJ2-3
CDR3 protein: CASITFTGTGGRGGYTF; CDR3 DNA: TGTGCCAGCATCACCTTCACCGGGACAGGGGGTAGGGGTGGCTACACCTTC; clone size: NA; V gene: TRBV28; D gene: TRBD1; J gene: TRBJ1-2
CDR3 protein: CASSEAPGQGDEQYF; CDR3 DNA: TGTGCCAGCAGTGAAGCACCGGGACAGGGCGACGAGCAGTACTTC; clone size: NA; V gene: TRBV6-1; D gene: TRBD1; J gene: TRBJ2-7
CDR3 protein: CASSFTGKNTGELFF; CDR3 DNA: TGTGCCAGCAGTTTTACAGGGAAGAACACCGGGGAGCTGTTTTTT; clone size: NA; V gene: TRBV27; D gene: NA; J gene: TRBJ2-2
CDR3 protein: CASSQDMAREQFF; CDR3 DNA: TGTGCCAGCAGCCAAGATATGGCTAGAGAGCAGTTCTTC; clone size: NA; V gene: TRBV3-1/TRBV3-2; D gene: NA; J gene: TRBJ2-1
CDR3 protein: CASSLLTGVTGELFF; CDR3 DNA: TGTGCCAGCAGCTTGTTAACAGGGGTGACCGGGGAGCTGTTTTTT; clone size: NA; V gene: TRBV5-6; D gene: TRBD1; J gene: TRBJ2-2
CDR3 protein: CASSPLPVRDNGLAGLEQYF; CDR3 DNA: TGTGCCAGCTCACCATTGCCCGTACGGGACAACGGACTAGCGGGGTTAGAGCAGTACTTC; clone size: once; V gene: TRBV18; D gene: TRBD2; J gene: TRBJ2-7
CDR3 protein: CASTVGDSTYEQYF; CDR3 DNA: TGTGCCAGCACCGTGGGGGACAGTACCTACGAGCAGTACTTC; clone size: NA; V gene: TRBV6-5; D gene: TRBD1; J gene: TRBJ2-7
CDR3 protein: CATSREEATANTEAFF; CDR3 DNA: TGTGCCACCAGCAGAGAAGAGGCGACGGCGAACACTGAAGCTTTCTTT; clone size: NA; V gene: TRBV15; D gene: NA; J gene: TRBJ1-1
CDR3 protein: CASSLSSDTQYF; CDR3 DNA: TGTGCCAGCAGCCTATCATCAGATACGCAGTATTTT; clone size: NA; V gene: TRBV7-2; D gene: NA; J gene: TRBJ2-3
CDR3 protein: CASSSYVDRSQPQHF; CDR3 DNA: TGTGCCAGCAGTTCTTATGTGGACAGGAGTCAGCCCCAGCATTTT; clone size: NA; V gene: TRBV27; D gene: TRBD1; J gene: TRBJ1-5
CDR3 protein: CASSDIAGGPSTDTQYF; CDR3 DNA: TGTGCCAGCAGCGACATAGCGGGAGGGCCGAGCACAGATACGCAGTATTTT; clone size: NA; V gene: TRBV2; D gene: TRBD2; J gene: TRBJ2-3
CDR3 protein: CASSPGGLESNEQFF; CDR3 DNA: TGTGCCAGCTCACCGGGGGGACTAGAATCGAATGAGCAGTTCTTC; clone size: NA; V gene: TRBV18; D gene: TRBD2; J gene: TRBJ2-1